The 22 T cell receptor beta chains below all came from one sample that was sequenced in a study of beta chain features in type 1 diabetes. Expressed TCRB transcripts were sequenced because the entire RNA isolate underwent reverse transcription. Clones were read by immunoSEQ multiplex PCR, and TCRdb kept only the in-frame ones, dropping some. The profile covers about 900,000 clones, with roughly 16% appearing a single time and 0.023% taken by the ten largest. Input material: naive CD4+ T cells from blood. All receptors come from a woman in her late teens or twenties in good health.

This chain connects TRBV7-2 to TRBJ2-3; possibly TRBD2 for D (6 bases). CDR3 length equals 15 residues. Germline V gives CDR1 SGHTA, CDR2 FQGNSA. Trimming removed 3 bases from V and 0 bases from J, with 10 bases in between. The CDR3 region has the DNA TGTGCCAGCAGCTTTGTAGCGGTTAGCACAGATACGCAGTATTTT. It yields the protein CASSFVAVSTDTQYF.

This clone was seen a handful of times. The sample holds other DNA sequences that translate to the same CDR3. V usage is TRBV5-1 and J usage is TRBJ2-7, with D possibly matching TRBD2 (5 bases). Trimming took off 4 bases at V and 3 bases at J, with 11 bases between the two ends. The CDR3 consists of 13 residues. CDR1 is SGHRS and CDR2 is YFSETQ in the germline V gene. The CDR3 coding sequence is TGCGCCAGCAGCCCGGGGTGGAGCTACGAGCAGTACTTC. Protein sequence: CASSPGWSYEQYF.

The chain links TRBV7-9 to TRBJ2-3, with D unresolved. The CDR3 covers 16 residues. The V end was cut by 5 bases, the J end by 2 bases, with 17 bases between. Germline values: CDR1 SEHNR, CDR2 FQNEAQ (reference sequence). The CDR3 DNA reads TGTGCCAGCAGCCCCCGCCGTTTGGTCCTCACAGATACGCAGTATTTT. It is translated as CASSPRRLVLTDTQYF.

This clone has more than one count but fewer than ten. The V call is TRBV7-6, the J call TRBJ2-7; D might be TRBD2 (6 bases). The CDR3 has 15 amino acids. Germline V CDR1 and CDR2: SGHVS, FNYEAQ. V shed 1 base and J shed 4 bases, with 14 bases lying between them. For the CDR3, the DNA is TGTGCCAGCAGCTTAGGACGCGTCGGGACTTACGAGCAGTACTTC. It is translated as CASSLGRVGTYEQYF.

This sequence joins TRBV25-1 and TRBJ1-1, with D hard to call. This CDR3 spans 12 amino acids. Trimming took off 6 bases at V and 5 bases at J, with 10 bases between the two ends. Germline CDR1 MGHDK, CDR2 SYGVNS. The CDR3: CASRSRKTEAFF. The CDR3 bases are TGTGCCAGCAGAAGCAGAAAAACTGAAGCTTTCTTT.

The chain carries TRBV5-1 and TRBJ2-2; D might be TRBD2 (6 bases). There are 15 residues in the CDR3. Trimming cost V 1 base and J 4 bases, with 11 bases left between them. Germline V CDR1 and CDR2: SGHRS, YFSETQ. CDR3: CASSLNPGSTGELFF. Here the CDR3 DNA reads TGCGCCAGCAGCTTGAATCCCGGGAGCACCGGGGAGCTGTTTTTT.

Comments on this clone: The sample contains more than one DNA sequence encoding this CDR3. The V and J genes are TRBV5-1 and TRBJ2-1; 12 bases map to TRBD2. The V gene's germline CDR1 is SGHRS and CDR2 YFSETQ. The CDR3 consists of 15 residues. Trimming took 0 bases from V and 9 from J; bases not matched to a gene: 4. DNA of the CDR3: TGCGCCAGCAGCTTGGGACTAGCGGGAGTGAGTGAGCAGTTCTTC. Translation: CASSLGLAGVSEQFF.

V gene TRBV6-6 combines with J gene TRBJ2-7; unclear D gene. Deletions cut 0 bases from V and 2 bases from J, with 14 bases between. This CDR3 contains 16 residues. Germline values: CDR1 MNHNY, CDR2 SVGAGI (reference sequence). The CDR3 spells CASSYSIPSGPYEQYF. The CDR3, as DNA: TGTGCCAGCAGTTACTCGATTCCCTCCGGCCCCTACGAGCAGTACTTC.

The chain uses TRBV19 and TRBJ2-3; D is unclear. V was shortened by 4 bases and J by 2 bases, with 16 bases between the two germline ends. This CDR3 comprises 16 residues. Germline CDR1 LNHDA, CDR2 SQIVND (reference sequence). The chain's CDR3 is CASSTILRFNTDTQYF. The CDR3 region has the DNA TGTGCCAGTAGTACGATTCTCCGATTCAACACAGATACGCAGTATTTT.

Only a few counts were recorded for this clone. The rearrangement links TRBV4-3 to TRBJ2-7; no clear D gene. Germline V gene lookup returns CDR1 LGHNA and CDR2 YSLEER. The CDR3 covers 13 residues. V lost 5 bases to trimming and J lost 1 base, with 9 bases between them. CDR3 protein: CASSSSLSYEQYF. The CDR3 region has the DNA TGCGCCAGCAGCTCCAGTCTGTCCTACGAGCAGTACTTC.

The chain is built from TRBV4-3 and TRBJ2-7, with 11 bases that match TRBD2. V was clipped by 1 base and J by 2 bases; unmatched bases: 4. CDR1 is LGHNA and CDR2 is YSLEER in the germline V gene. The CDR3 spans 16 residues. In DNA, the CDR3 is TGCGCCAGCAGCCAAGCGGCGGGACTAGCGGCCTACGAGCAGTACTTC. This gives the protein CASSQAAGLAAYEQYF.

The chain links TRBV28 to TRBJ2-1; possibly TRBD1 for D (6 bases). CDR1 is MDHEN, CDR2 SYDVKM, per germline. The CDR3 totals 18 residues. Trimming took off 5 bases at V and 7 bases at J, with 27 bases between the two ends. The CDR3 region is CASSPQGRTGTGRNEQFF. In DNA, the CDR3 is TGTGCCAGCAGTCCCCAGGGACGCACAGGGACGGGTAGGAATGAGCAGTTCTTC.

There are a few counts of this clone. The V and J genes are TRBV6-1 and TRBJ1-1, with D unclear. The V end was cut by 2 bases, the J end by 11 bases, with 15 bases between. The CDR3 has 13 residues. The V gene's germline CDR1 is MNHNS and CDR2 SASEGT. The CDR3 protein is CASSESAGLWAFF. The CDR3 DNA sequence: TGTGCCAGCAGTGAATCGGCAGGATTATGGGCTTTCTTT.

The chain couples TRBV28 to TRBJ1-2; 7 bases are a match to TRBD1. Germline assignment: CDR1 MDHEN and CDR2 SYDVKM. With V trimmed by 7 bases and J by 2 bases, 4 bases remained unmatched. The CDR3 runs to 13 residues. The CDR3 coding sequence is TGTGCCAGCATGTCGGGACAGAACTATGGCTACACCTTC. Its protein product is CASMSGQNYGYTF.

V is TRBV18 and J is TRBJ2-1; TRBD2 agrees at 9 bases. This CDR3 contains 15 residues. The trim removed 5 bases at V and 7 bases at J, leaving 9 bases unmatched. CDR1 is KGHSH and CDR2 is LQKENI in the germline V gene. The CDR3 DNA reads as TGTGCCAGCTCATACGGGACTAGCAATTGGAATGAGCAGTTCTTC. It encodes CASSYGTSNWNEQFF. Complete variable domain (other parts from reference TRBV18 and TRBJ2-1): NAGVMQNPRHLVRRRGQEARLRCSPMKGHSHVYWYRQLPEEGLKFMVYLQKENIIDESGMPKERFSAEFPKEGPSILRIQQVVRGDSAAYFCASSYGTSNWNEQFFGPGTRLTVL.

This chain joins TRBV4-2 and TRBJ2-3, with 8 bases aligning to TRBD1. Trimming cost V 0 bases and J 8 bases; bases outside gene matches: 4. CDR1 and CDR2 from the germline V gene are LGHNA and YNFKEQ. The CDR3 totals 14 residues. The CDR3 sequence is CASSQDQGATTQYF. The CDR3 DNA is TGTGCCAGCAGCCAAGATCAGGGGGCAACTACGCAGTATTTT.

This clone occurred a few times. The chain couples TRBV25-1 to TRBJ2-5, with 7 bases that match TRBD1. Trimming removed 4 bases from V and 4 bases from J; junction bases left unmatched: 9. This CDR3 region has 15 residues. The germline CDR1 and CDR2 sequences are MGHDK and SYGVNS. CDR3 residues: CASSASQGMGETQYF. CDR3 nucleotide sequence: TGTGCCAGCAGTGCCTCACAGGGGATGGGAGAGACCCAGTACTTC.

This clone showed up just a few times. The J gene is TRBJ2-2, the V gene TRBV2, with TRBD2 identical over 13 bases. CDR3 length: 15 amino acids. The germline V gene encodes CDR1 SNHLY and CDR2 FYNNEI. With V trimmed by 7 bases and J by 6 bases, 5 bases remained unmatched. The CDR3 coding sequence is TGTGCCAGCATAGGACTAGCGGGAGTTTCCGGGGAGCTGTTTTTT. Its protein product is CASIGLAGVSGELFF.

This clone was counted only a few times. The CDR3 loop reads CASSTSTSGSYNEQFF. The CDR3 DNA reads TGCGCCAGCAGCACCAGTACTAGCGGGAGCTACAATGAGCAGTTCTTC. The chain uses TRBV5-1 and TRBJ2-1; TRBD2 matches 11 bases. The germline gives CDR1 SGHRS, CDR2 YFSETQ. V lost 4 bases and J lost 3; bases outside the gene matches: 6. CDR3 length equals 16 residues.

CDR3 bases: TGTGCCAGCAGTGCGCGCTCCGGGACTAGCGGGCTGAATGAGCAGTTCTTC. This gives the protein CASSARSGTSGLNEQFF. The chain has TRBV6-1 and TRBJ2-1, with 12 bases that match TRBD2. The J segment lost 7 bases and the V segment lost 4 bases, leaving 11 bases of the junction unmatched. Per the germline V gene, CDR1 is MNHNS and CDR2 is SASEGT. The CDR3 runs 17 residues.

The rearrangement joins TRBV7-8 to TRBJ2-7, with TRBD2 matching 15 bases. The junction had 14 bases not matched to a gene; V was cut back by 5 bases and J by 0 bases. The CDR3 extends over 20 amino acids. CDR1 is SGHVS and CDR2 is FQNEAQ in the germline V gene. CDR3 protein: CASSLVAGTSGRTHSYEQYF. As DNA, the CDR3 is TGTGCCAGCAGCCTAGTAGCGGGGACTAGCGGGAGGACGCACTCCTACGAGCAGTACTTC.

Only a few counts were recorded for this clone. The sample carries other DNA sequences with the same CDR3. This chain uses TRBV29-1 with TRBJ2-1; TRBD2 agrees at 9 bases. J was trimmed by 4 bases and V by 7 bases; bases with no gene match: 8. The CDR3 runs 14 residues. Germline CDR1 is SQVTM and CDR2 is ANQGSEA. CDR3 residues: CSAKRLAEYNEQFF. The DNA of the CDR3 is TGCAGCGCCAAAAGACTAGCGGAGTACAATGAGCAGTTCTTC.